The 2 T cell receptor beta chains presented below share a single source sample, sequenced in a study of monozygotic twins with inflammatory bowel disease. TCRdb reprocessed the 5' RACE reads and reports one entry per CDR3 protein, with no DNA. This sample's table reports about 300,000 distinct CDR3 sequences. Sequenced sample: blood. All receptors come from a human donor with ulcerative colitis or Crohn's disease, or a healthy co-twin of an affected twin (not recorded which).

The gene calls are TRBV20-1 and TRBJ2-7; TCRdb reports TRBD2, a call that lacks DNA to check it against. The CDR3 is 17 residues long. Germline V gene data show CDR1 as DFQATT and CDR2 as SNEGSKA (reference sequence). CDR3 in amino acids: CSARVQKGLAGVTSQYF.

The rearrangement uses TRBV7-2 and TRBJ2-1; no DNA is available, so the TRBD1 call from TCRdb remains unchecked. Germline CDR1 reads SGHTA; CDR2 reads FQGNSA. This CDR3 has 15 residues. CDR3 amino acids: CASSFKQGGSNEQFF.